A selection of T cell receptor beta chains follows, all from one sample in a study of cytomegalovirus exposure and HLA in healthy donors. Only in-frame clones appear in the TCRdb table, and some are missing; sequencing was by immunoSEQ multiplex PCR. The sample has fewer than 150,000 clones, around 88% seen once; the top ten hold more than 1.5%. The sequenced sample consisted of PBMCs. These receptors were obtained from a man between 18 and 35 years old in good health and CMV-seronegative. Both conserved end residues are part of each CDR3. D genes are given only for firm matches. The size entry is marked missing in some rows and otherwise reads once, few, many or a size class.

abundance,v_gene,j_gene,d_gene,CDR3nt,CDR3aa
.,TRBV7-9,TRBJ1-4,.,TGTGCCAGCAGCCTCTATGGGGGGAGAGGTGAAAAACTGTTTTTT,CASSLYGGRGEKLFF
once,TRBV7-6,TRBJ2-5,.,TGTGCCAGCAGCTTTCGGGTGGCGGGGAGTCAAGAGACCCAGTACTTC,CASSFRVAGSQETQYF
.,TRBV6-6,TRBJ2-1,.,TGTGCCAGCAGTCCAGGACAGCCAACTGAGCAGTTCTTC,CASSPGQPTEQFF
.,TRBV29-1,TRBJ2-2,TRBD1,TGCAGCGTGCCTGACAGGGCGAACACCGGGGAGCTGTTTTTT,CSVPDRANTGELFF
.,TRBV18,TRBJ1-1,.,TGTGCCAGCTGGGACAATCGGAACACTGAAGCTTTCTTT,CASWDNRNTEAFF
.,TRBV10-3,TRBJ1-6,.,TGTGCCATCAGCCGGGAGGATAATTCACCCCTCCACTTT,CAISREDNSPLHF
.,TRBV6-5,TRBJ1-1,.,TGTGCCAGCAGTTTAGACAGGACGTTGAACACTGAAGCTTTCTTT,CASSLDRTLNTEAFF
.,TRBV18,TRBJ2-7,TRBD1,TGTGCCAGCTCACGGGACAGGGAGCAGTACTTC,CASSRDREQYF
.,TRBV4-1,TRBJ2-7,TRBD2,TGCGCCAGCAGCCAAATTCGCGGGAGGACTACTTACGAGCAGTACTTC,CASSQIRGRTTYEQYF
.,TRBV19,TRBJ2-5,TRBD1,TGTGCCAGTAGCCACAGACAGGGGACCCAGTACTTC,CASSHRQGTQYF
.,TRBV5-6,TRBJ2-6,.,TGTGCCAGCAGCTTCAGGTTGGGTCAGCCCGGCTCTGGGGCCAACGTCCTGACTTTC,CASSFRLGQPGSGANVLTF
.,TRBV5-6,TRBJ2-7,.,TGTGCCAGCAGGCTCGCCGTCCGGGGAGACTACGAGCAGTACTTC,CASRLAVRGDYEQYF
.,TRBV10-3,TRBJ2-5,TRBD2,TGTGCCATCAGTGATCCGGCTAGCGGGGAGGGATGGGAGACCCAGTACTTC,CAISDPASGEGWETQYF
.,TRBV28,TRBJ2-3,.,TGTGCCAGCAGGACGGACACCACCTCCCCCGATACGCAGTATTTT,CASRTDTTSPDTQYF
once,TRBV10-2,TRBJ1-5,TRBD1,TGCGCCAGCAGGGGACAGCGAGCAAATCAGCCCCAGCATTTT,CASRGQRANQPQHF
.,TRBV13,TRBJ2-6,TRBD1,TGTGCCAGCAGTCCCATGGCGACAGGGCGACCGAAGAGCTCTGGGGCCAACGTCCTGACTTTC,CASSPMATGRPKSSGANVLTF
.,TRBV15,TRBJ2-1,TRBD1,TGTGCCACCAGCCGGGACAGGGAATACAATGAGCAGTTCTTC,CATSRDREYNEQFF
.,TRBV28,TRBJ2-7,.,TGTGCCAGCATGGCGGGTATCCGATCCTACGAGCAGTACTTC,CASMAGIRSYEQYF
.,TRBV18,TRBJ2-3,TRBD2,TGTGCCAGCTCACCACCAGGGGTCCCGGGACTAGCGGACACAGATACGCAGTATTTT,CASSPPGVPGLADTDTQYF
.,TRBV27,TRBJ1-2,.,TGTGCCAGCACCCTACGATGGGGGGGAGGCTACACCTTC,CASTLRWGGGYTF
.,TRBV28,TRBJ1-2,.,TGTGCCAGCAGTTTTAAAAGAGTTCCCTATGGCTACACCTTC,CASSFKRVPYGYTF
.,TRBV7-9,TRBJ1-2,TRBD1,TGTGCCAGCAGTCGGGACAGGGGACAAGGCTACACCTTC,CASSRDRGQGYTF
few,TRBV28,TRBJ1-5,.,TGTGCCAGCAGTTCACCCTCAGGGGCGGGTCAGCCCCAGCATTTT,CASSSPSGAGQPQHF
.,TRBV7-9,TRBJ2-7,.,TGTGCCAGCAGCTCCCGGGACACGCACTTC,CASSSRDTHF
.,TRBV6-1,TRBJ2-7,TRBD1,TGTGCCAGCAGCACAGGGGGCGAGCAGTACTTC,CASSTGGEQYF
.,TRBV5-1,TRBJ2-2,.,TGCGCCAGCAGTACGCAACCGGGACAAAAAGGCGGCGGGGAGCTGTTTTTT,CASSTQPGQKGGGELFF
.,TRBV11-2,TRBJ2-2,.,TGTGCCAGCAGCTTAGTGGGCAGCCTCACCGGGGAGCTGTTTTTT,CASSLVGSLTGELFF
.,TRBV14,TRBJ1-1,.,TGTGCCAGCTCGACGGGCCACCCGGGATTGACTGAAGCTTTCTTT,CASSTGHPGLTEAFF
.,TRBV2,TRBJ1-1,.,TGTGCCAGGAAAGAGGCGGCGGGAACTGAAGCTTTCTTT,CARKEAAGTEAFF
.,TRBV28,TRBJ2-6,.,TGTGCCAGCATCCCAGGGGTGGGGGCCAACGTCCTGACTTTC,CASIPGVGANVLTF
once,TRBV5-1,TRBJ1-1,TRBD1,TGCGCCAGCAGCTTGGATGGGACAGCGAACACTGAAGCTTTCTTT,CASSLDGTANTEAFF
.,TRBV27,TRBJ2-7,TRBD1,TGTGCCAGCGCTTCCTGGGGACAGGGGGCTTACGAGCAGTACTTC,CASASWGQGAYEQYF
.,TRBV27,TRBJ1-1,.,TGTGCCAGCAGTTACGAGGGGGATTTGAACACTGAAGCTTTCTTT,CASSYEGDLNTEAFF
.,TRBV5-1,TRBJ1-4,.,TGCGCCAGCAGCTTGGTGGGGGGTGCAACTAATGAAAAACTGTTTTTT,CASSLVGGATNEKLFF
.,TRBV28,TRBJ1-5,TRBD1,TGTGCCAGCAGTTTGTCCCAGGGGGTACAGCCCCAGCATTTT,CASSLSQGVQPQHF
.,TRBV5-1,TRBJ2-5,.,TGCGCCAGCAGTCGAACAGGGGAGACCCAGTACTTC,CASSRTGETQYF
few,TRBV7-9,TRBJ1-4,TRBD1,TGTGCCAGCAGCTTCCCGACAGGGGAGACTGAAAAACTGTTTTTT,CASSFPTGETEKLFF
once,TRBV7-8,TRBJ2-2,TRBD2,TGTGCCAGCAGCACTATGGTAGGACTAGCGGGAGGTACGAACACCGGGGAGCTGTTTTTT,CASSTMVGLAGGTNTGELFF
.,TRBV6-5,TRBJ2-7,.,TGTGCCAGCAGTCCAACAGGGGGGAGGGACGAGCAGTACTTC,CASSPTGGRDEQYF
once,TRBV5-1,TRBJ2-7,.,TGCGCCAGCAGCCTTATCCCGGGACAAACCTACGAGCAGTACTTC,CASSLIPGQTYEQYF
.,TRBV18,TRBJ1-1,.,TGTGCCAGCTCACCGGCGGATATGAACACTGAAGCTTTCTTT,CASSPADMNTEAFF
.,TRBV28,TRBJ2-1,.,TGTGCCAGCAGTTTCGGGGGGCGGGAAAAGCAGTTCTTC,CASSFGGREKQFF
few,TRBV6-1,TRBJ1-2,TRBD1,TGTGCCAGCAGTTTCCCGACAGGGGGCTACACCTTC,CASSFPTGGYTF
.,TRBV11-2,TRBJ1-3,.,TGTGCCAGCAGCTTTCTTAAGTATGAGGGAAACACCATATATTTT,CASSFLKYEGNTIYF
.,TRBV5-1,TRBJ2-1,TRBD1,TGCGCCAGCAGCAACTTTAACCCAGACAGGGTAGCTAATGAGCAGTTCTTC,CASSNFNPDRVANEQFF
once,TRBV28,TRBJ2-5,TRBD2,TGTGCCAGCAGTTTGGCCCTTAGCGGGAGTGAGACCCAGTACTTC,CASSLALSGSETQYF
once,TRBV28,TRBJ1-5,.,TGTGCCAGCATTCGACAGACGGGCAATCAGCCCCAGCATTTT,CASIRQTGNQPQHF
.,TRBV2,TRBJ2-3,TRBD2,TGTGCCACCACCCCCCCGGGACTAGTTAAAGTTGTCGGGACTAGCACAGATACGCAGTATTTT,CATTPPGLVKVVGTSTDTQYF
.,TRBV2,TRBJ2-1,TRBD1,TGTGCCAGCACCCTACTAACGACAGGGACAATGAAGCAGTTCTTC,CASTLLTTGTMKQFF
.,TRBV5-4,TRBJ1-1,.,TGTGCCAGCAGCTTGGGGGTGGGGCTCACTGAAGCTTTCTTT,CASSLGVGLTEAFF
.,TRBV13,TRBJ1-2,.,TGTGCCAGCAGCTCCAGGGGTTCAGCTAACTATGGCTACACCTTC,CASSSRGSANYGYTF
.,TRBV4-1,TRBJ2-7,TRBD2,TGCGCCAGCAGCCAAGAAAGTCTAGCGGCTCCCTACGAGCAGTACTTC,CASSQESLAAPYEQYF